The present T cell receptor beta chain was sequenced within a study of T cell responses to AZD1222 COVID-19 vaccine. The protocol was immunoSEQ multiplex PCR, while the TCRdb copy is restricted to in-frame clones and leaves out a portion. The sample lists 85,000 or so clones; about nine tenths were seen once. Germline-derived CDR1 and CDR2 are MNHNS and SASEGT. Trimming took 0 bases from V and 8 from J, leaving 10 bases between them. This CDR3 contains 14 residues. This clone has a handful of counts. This clonotype was obtained from an adult in good health. The chain couples TRBV6-1 to TRBJ1-4; tentatively, D is TRBD1 (6 bases). The specimen comprised peripheral blood, sampled on day 0 of AZD1222 vaccination. Here the CDR3 reads CASSEAPGQEKLFF. The CDR3 DNA reads TGTGCCAGCAGTGAAGCTCCTGGACAGGAAAAACTGTTTTTT.